A single sample is the source of the 7 T cell receptor beta chains below, sequenced in a study of cytomegalovirus exposure and HLA in healthy donors. The PCR used 60 Vbeta and 13 Jbeta primers. Method: immunoSEQ multiplex PCR; TCRdb's copy keeps in-frame clones and lacks some. The sample lists about 160,000 clones, approximately 78% occurring once. Material: PBMCs. The receptors were sampled from a male donor in good health and CMV-seropositive.

The sample holds a few counts of this clone. The chain has TRBV5-1 and TRBJ2-1; D gene ambiguous. The germline CDR1 and CDR2 sequences are SGHRS and YFSETQ. V was pared by 4 bases and J by 8 bases, with 19 bases between. The CDR3 covers 15 residues. CDR3 nucleotide sequence: TGCGCCAGCAGCACCTACTCCCCCGGCCGGGATGAGCAGTTCTTC. The encoded protein is CASSTYSPGRDEQFF.

This chain links TRBV7-2 with TRBJ2-1; TRBD1 might be the D (7 bases). Trimming removed 5 bases at V and 7 bases at J, with 24 bases between. Germline CDR1 SGHTA, CDR2 FQGNSA. CDR3 length: 17 amino acids. CDR3 loop: CASSQQGRGTVKNEQFF. CDR3 nucleotides: TGTGCCAGCAGCCAACAGGGTCGGGGGACAGTGAAGAATGAGCAGTTCTTC.

This chain links TRBV27 with TRBJ2-7, with 13 bases that match TRBD2. Germline CDR1 reads MNHEY; CDR2 reads SMNVEV (reference sequence). Unmatched junction bases numbered 4, after V lost 10 bases and J lost 1 base. The CDR3 extends over 14 amino acids. CDR3 sequence reads: CATAGLAGSYEQYF. CDR3 bases: TGTGCCACCGCGGGACTAGCGGGATCCTACGAGCAGTACTTC.

Notes on this clone: Other DNA variants within this sample encode the same CDR3. J is TRBJ2-2 and V is TRBV27; TRBD1 matches 8 bases. V lost 2 bases to trimming and J lost 0 bases; unmatched junction nucleotides: 5. The CDR3 runs 17 residues. From germline, CDR1 is MNHEY and CDR2 SMNVEV (reference sequence). The CDR3 region is CASSLAGQGTNTGELFF. CDR3 nucleotides: TGTGCCAGCAGTTTAGCCGGACAGGGCACGAACACCGGGGAGCTGTTTTTT.

The chain is built from TRBV7-9 and TRBJ2-1; 7 nucleotides agree with TRBD2. The CDR3 runs 14 residues. Germline CDR1 SEHNR, CDR2 FQNEAQ (reference sequence). The V gene end was trimmed by 4 bases and the J gene end by 8 bases; junction bases not matched to a gene: 8. The CDR3 sequence is CASSSRTSVDEQFF. Written as DNA, the CDR3 is TGTGCCAGCAGCTCCAGAACTAGCGTTGATGAGCAGTTCTTC.

The genes are TRBV5-1 and TRBJ2-7; 7 bases map to TRBD1. Losses at the gene ends were 2 bases for V and 2 bases for J; bases not matched to a gene: 7. The CDR3 totals 15 residues. Germline V gene data show CDR1 as SGHRS and CDR2 as YFSETQ. The CDR3 nucleotides are TGCGCCAGCAGCTTTCTGACAGGGCAGACCTACGAGCAGTACTTC. Translation gives CASSFLTGQTYEQYF.

CDR3 residues: CASSFASENYGYTF. The CDR3 DNA sequence: TGCGCCAGCAGCTTCGCGTCTGAAAACTATGGCTACACCTTC. V and J are TRBV5-1 and TRBJ1-2; D ambiguous. The V gene's germline CDR1 is SGHRS and CDR2 YFSETQ. V was pared by 2 bases and J by 2 bases, with 10 bases between. This CDR3 region has 14 residues.